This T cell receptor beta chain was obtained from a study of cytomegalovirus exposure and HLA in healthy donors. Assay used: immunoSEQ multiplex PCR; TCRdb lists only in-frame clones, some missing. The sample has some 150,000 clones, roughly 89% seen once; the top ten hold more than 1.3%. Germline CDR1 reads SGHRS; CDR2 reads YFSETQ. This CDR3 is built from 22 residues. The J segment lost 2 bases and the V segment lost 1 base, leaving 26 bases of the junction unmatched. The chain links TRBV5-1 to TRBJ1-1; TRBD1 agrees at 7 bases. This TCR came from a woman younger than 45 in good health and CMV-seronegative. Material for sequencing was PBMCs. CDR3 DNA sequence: TGCGCCAGCAGCTTGCGGCCGAGTTCACCCGGTCTTGGTGCAGGGGGAAACACTGAAGCTTTCTTT. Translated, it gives CASSLRPSSPGLGAGGNTEAFF. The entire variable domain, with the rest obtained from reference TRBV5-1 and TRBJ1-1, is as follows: KAGVTQTPRYLIKTRGQQVTLSCSPISGHRSVSWYQQTPGQGLQFLFEYFSETQRNKGNFPGRFSGRQFSNSRSEMNVSTLELGDSALYLCASSLRPSSPGLGAGGNTEAFFGQGTRLTVV.